This TCR beta chain emerged from a study of vaccination effects on CD4 cells after COVID-19. Broader study findings: Recruitment yielded few convalescent patients, and the study had no early post-infection timepoints.

Expansion with viral peptide pools was applied to antigen-specific CD4+ T cells by the ViraFEST assay prior to sequencing. Subsequent to less than eleven days of culture, CD4+ T cells were isolated. Libraries were prepared by immunoSEQ multiplex PCR; TCRdb keeps only in-frame clonotypes and omits some of them. Counted here are approximately 87,000 clones, around 74% occurring once; the ten biggest clones make up under 2%. About this clone itself: Antigen specificity is unknown.

Germline CDR1 and CDR2: MNHEY and SVGAGI. This CDR3 has 14 residues. Losses at the gene ends were 6 bases for V and 4 bases for J; bases not matched to a gene: 8. This rearrangement joins TRBV6-5 to TRBJ1-1, with 7 bases matching TRBD1. This sequence originates from a human donor who received a COVID-19 vaccine. The sample was CD4+ T cells from PBMCs cultured with HCoV-229E spike peptides, taken before COVID-19 vaccination. The CDR3 reads CASRKTGRGTEAFF. The CDR3 nucleotides are TGTGCCAGCAGGAAGACAGGGCGCGGCACTGAAGCTTTCTTT.